Below, one T cell receptor (beta chain) is given with its context. This sample was taken from a study of glioma-infiltrating T cells after dendritic cell vaccination. The germline gives CDR1 SGHRS, CDR2 YFSETQ. J lost 2 bases, V lost 6 bases, and 1 base had no gene match. This CDR3 comprises 13 residues. Assay: immunoSEQ multiplex PCR; the TCRdb copy retains only in-frame clones and omits some. This table holds 72,000 or so clones, roughly 84% found once. Time point noted: after dendritic cell vaccination, including at tumor progression/relapse. The source of this sequence is a human donor with glioblastoma. The sequences come from blood, collected after dendritic cell vaccination. This chain joins TRBV5-1 and TRBJ1-4, with 7 bases aligning to TRBD1. The CDR3 coding sequence is TGCGCCAGCACCAGGGGGACTAATGAAAAACTGTTTTTT. This gives the protein CASTRGTNEKLFF.